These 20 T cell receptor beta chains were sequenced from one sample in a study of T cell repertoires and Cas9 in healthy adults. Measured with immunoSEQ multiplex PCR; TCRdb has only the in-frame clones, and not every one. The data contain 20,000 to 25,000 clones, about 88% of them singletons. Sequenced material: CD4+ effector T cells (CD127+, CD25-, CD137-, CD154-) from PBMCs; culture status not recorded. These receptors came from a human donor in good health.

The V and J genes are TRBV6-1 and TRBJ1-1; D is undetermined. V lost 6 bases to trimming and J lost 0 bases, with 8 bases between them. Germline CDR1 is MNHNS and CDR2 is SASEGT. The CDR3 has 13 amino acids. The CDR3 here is CASRLGMNTEAFF. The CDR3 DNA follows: TGTGCCAGCAGGCTAGGGATGAACACTGAAGCTTTCTTT.

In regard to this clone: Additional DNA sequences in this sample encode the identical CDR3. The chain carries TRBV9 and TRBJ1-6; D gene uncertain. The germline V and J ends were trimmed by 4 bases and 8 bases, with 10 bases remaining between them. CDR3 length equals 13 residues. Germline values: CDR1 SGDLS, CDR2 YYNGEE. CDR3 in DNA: TGTGCCAGCAGCACCCGCAGAGATTCACCCCTCCACTTT. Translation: CASSTRRDSPLHF.

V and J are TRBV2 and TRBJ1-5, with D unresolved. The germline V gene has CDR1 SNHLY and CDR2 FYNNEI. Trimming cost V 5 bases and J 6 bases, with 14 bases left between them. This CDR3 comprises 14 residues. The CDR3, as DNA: TGTGCCAGCAGTTCCTTCCGGAAGGGTCAGCCCCAGCATTTT. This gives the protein CASSSFRKGQPQHF.

CDR3 sequence: CASFIGALYGYTF. The DNA of the CDR3 is TGTGCCAGCTTTATCGGGGCCCTATATGGCTACACCTTC. This sequence joins TRBV2 and TRBJ1-2; D perhaps matches TRBD1 (5 bases). CDR1 and CDR2 (germline): SNHLY, FYNNEI. The length of the CDR3 is 13 residues. Trimming pared 8 bases from V and 5 bases from J, leaving 15 bases between.

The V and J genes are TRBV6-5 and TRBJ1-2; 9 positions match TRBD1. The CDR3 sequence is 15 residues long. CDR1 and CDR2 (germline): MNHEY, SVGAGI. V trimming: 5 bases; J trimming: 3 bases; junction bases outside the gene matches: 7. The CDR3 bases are TGTGCCAGCAGTGGGGACAGGGTTATTCACTATGGCTACACCTTC. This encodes CASSGDRVIHYGYTF.

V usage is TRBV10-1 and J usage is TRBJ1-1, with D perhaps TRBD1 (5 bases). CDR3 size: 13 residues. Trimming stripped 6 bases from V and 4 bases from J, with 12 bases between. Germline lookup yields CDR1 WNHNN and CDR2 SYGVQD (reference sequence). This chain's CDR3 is CASRRTMSTEAFF. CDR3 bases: TGCGCCAGCAGAAGGACAATGTCCACTGAAGCTTTCTTT.

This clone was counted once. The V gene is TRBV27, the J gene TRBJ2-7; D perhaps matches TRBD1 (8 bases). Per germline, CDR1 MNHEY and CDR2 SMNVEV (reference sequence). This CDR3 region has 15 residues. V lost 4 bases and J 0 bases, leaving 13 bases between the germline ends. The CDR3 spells CASSWGGQASYEQYF. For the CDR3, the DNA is TGTGCCAGCAGTTGGGGGGGACAGGCCTCCTACGAGCAGTACTTC.

CDR3 DNA sequence: TGTGCCAGTAGCAACAGGGTAGCTAATGAAAAACTGTTTTTT. It is translated as CASSNRVANEKLFF. V and J are TRBV19 and TRBJ1-4; the D gene is possibly TRBD1 (6 bases). With 6 bases removed from V and 3 bases from J, the gap between germline ends came to 11 bases. CDR1 LNHDA and CDR2 SQIVND come from the germline V gene (reference sequence). The CDR3 extends over 14 amino acids.

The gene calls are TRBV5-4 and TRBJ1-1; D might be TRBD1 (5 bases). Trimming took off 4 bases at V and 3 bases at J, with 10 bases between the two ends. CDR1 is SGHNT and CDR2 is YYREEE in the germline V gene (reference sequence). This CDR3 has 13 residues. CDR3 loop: CASSRGWDTEAFF. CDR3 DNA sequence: TGTGCCAGCAGCCGGGGGTGGGACACTGAAGCTTTCTTT.

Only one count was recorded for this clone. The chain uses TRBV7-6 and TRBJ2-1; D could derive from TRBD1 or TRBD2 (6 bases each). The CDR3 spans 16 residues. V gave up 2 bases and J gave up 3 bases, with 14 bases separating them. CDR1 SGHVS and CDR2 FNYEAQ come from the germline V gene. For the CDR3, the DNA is TGTGCCAGCAGCTTACCGATTAAGGGGGGCTACAATGAGCAGTTCTTC. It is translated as CASSLPIKGGYNEQFF.

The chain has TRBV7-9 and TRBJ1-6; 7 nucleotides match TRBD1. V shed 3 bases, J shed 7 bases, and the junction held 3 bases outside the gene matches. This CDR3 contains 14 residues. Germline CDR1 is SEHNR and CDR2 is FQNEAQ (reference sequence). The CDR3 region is CASSLTGSNSPLHF. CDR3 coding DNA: TGTGCCAGCAGCTTGACAGGGTCGAATTCACCCCTCCACTTT.

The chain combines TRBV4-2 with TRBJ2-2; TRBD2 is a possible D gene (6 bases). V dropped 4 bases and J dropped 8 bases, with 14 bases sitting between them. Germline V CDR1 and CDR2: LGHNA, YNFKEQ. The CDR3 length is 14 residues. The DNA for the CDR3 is TGTGCCAGCAGCCCCGCGGGGTTCTCAGGGGAGCTGTTTTTT. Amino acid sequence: CASSPAGFSGELFF.

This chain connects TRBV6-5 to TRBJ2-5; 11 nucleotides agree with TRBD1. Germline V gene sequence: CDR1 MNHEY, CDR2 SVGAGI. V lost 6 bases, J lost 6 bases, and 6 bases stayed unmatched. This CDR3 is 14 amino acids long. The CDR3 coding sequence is TGTGCCAGCAGCCAGGGACAGGGGGGACAGACCCAGTACTTC. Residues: CASSQGQGGQTQYF.

The CDR3 DNA reads TGTGCCAGCAGCCAATCAGGGGGCTCCTACGAGCAGTACTTC. Residues: CASSQSGGSYEQYF. This chain links TRBV7-8 with TRBJ2-7; 7 bases are shared with TRBD1. Germline V gene data show CDR1 as SGHVS and CDR2 as FQNEAQ. V gave up 5 bases and J gave up 0 bases; unmatched junction bases: 4. The CDR3 spans 14 residues.

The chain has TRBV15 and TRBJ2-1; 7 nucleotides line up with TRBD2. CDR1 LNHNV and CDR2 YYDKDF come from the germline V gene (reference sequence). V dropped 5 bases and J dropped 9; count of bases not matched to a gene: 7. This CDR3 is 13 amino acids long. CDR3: CATSGGGWGEQFF. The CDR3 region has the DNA TGTGCCACCAGCGGGGGGGGGTGGGGTGAGCAGTTCTTC.

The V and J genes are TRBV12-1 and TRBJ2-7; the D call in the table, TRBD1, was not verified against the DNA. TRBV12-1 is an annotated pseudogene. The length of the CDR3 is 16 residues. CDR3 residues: CASSFGTGGDALEQYF. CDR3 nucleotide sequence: TGTGCCAGCAGCTTTGGGACAGGGGGCGATGCGCTCGAGCAGTACTTC.

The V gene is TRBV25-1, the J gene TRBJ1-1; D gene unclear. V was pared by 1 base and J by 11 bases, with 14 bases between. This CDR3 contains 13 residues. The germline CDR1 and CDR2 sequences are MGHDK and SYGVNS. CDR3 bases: TGTGCCAGCAGTGAATTACGGTCTGCGGGGGCTTTCTTT. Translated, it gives CASSELRSAGAFF.

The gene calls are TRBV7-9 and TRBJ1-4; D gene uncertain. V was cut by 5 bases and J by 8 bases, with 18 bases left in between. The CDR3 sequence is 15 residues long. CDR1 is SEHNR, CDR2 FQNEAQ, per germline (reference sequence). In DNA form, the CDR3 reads TGTGCCAGCAGCGAATTGGGGATACTGGAGGAAAAACTGTTTTTT. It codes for CASSELGILEEKLFF.

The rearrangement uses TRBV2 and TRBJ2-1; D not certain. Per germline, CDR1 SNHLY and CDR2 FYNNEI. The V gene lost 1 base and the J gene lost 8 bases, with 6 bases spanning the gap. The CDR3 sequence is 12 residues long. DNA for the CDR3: TGTGCCAGCAGTGAAGGGGCACATGAGCAGTTCTTC. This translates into CASSEGAHEQFF.

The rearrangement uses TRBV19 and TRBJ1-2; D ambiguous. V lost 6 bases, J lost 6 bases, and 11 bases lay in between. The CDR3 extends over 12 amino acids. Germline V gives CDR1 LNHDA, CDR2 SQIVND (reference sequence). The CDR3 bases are TGTGCCAGTAGCTTCCTCTCAGATGGCTACACCTTC. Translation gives CASSFLSDGYTF.